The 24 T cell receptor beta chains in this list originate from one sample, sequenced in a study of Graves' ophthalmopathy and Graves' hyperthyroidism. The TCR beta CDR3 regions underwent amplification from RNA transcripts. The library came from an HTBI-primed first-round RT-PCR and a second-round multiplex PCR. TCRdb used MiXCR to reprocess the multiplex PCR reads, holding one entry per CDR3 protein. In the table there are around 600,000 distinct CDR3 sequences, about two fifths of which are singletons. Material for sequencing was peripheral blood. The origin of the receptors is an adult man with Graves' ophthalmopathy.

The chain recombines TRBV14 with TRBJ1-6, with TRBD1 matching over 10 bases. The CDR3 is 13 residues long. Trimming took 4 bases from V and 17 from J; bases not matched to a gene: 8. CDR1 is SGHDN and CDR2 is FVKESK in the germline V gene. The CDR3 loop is CASSRRTGGHFHF. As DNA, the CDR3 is TGTGCCAGCAGCCGAAGGACAGGGGGACACTTCCACTTT.

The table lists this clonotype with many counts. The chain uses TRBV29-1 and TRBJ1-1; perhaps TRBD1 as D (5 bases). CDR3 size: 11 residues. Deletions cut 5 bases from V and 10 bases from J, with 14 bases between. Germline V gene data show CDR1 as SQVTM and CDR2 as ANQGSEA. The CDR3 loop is CSVTLGTAAFF. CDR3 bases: TGCAGCGTTACCCTAGGGACCGCAGCTTTCTTT.

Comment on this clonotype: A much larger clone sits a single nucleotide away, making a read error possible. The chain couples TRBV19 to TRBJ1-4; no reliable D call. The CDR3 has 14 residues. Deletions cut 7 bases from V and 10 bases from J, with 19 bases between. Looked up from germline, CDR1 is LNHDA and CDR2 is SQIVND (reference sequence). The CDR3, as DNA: TGTGCCAGTATATCGACCATCCAAGGTGGAAAACTGTTTTTT. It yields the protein CASISTIQGGKLFF.

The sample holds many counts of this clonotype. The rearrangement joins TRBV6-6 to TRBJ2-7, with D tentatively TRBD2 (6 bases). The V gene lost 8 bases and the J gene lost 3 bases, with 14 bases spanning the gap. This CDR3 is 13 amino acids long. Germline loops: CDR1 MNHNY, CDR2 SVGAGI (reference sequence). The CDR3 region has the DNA TGTGCCAGCCACTCGGGGGAGAGCTACGAGCAGTACTTC. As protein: CASHSGESYEQYF.

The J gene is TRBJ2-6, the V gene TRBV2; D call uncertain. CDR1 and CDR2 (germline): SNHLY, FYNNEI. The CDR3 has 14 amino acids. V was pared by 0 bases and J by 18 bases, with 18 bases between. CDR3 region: CASSEALGSGEQTF. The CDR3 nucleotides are TGTGCCAGCAGTGAAGCGCTTGGGTCAGGTGAACAGACTTTC.

CDR3: CASSLGQGRISYEHF. CDR3 sequence (DNA): TGCGCCAGCAGCTTGGGGCAGGGGAGGATTTCCTACGAGCATTTT. V usage is TRBV5-1 and J usage is TRBJ1-5, with a weak D call TRBD1 (6 bases). The length of the CDR3 is 15 residues. The germline CDR1 and CDR2 sequences are SGHRS and YFSETQ. Trimming pared 0 bases from V and 14 bases from J, leaving 21 bases between.

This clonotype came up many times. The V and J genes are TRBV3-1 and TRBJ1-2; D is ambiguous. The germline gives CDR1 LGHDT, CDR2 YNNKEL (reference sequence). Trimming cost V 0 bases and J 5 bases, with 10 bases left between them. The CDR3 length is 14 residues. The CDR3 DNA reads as TGTGCCAGCAGCCAAGATCTCTGGGGATATGGCTACACCTTC. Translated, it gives CASSQDLWGYGYTF. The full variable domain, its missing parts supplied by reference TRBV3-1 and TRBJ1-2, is DTAVSQTPKYLVTQMGNDKSIKCEQNLGHDTMYWYKQDSKKFLKIMFSYNNKELIINETVPNRFSPKSPDKAHLNLHINSLELGDSAVYFCASSQDLWGYGYTFGSGTRLTVV.

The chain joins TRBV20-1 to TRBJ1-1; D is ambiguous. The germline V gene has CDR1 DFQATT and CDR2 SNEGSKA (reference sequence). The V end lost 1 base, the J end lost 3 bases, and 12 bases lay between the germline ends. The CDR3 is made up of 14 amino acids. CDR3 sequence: CSARGLDGYTEAFF. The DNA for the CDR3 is TGCAGTGCTAGAGGTCTCGATGGGTACACTGAAGCTTTCTTT.

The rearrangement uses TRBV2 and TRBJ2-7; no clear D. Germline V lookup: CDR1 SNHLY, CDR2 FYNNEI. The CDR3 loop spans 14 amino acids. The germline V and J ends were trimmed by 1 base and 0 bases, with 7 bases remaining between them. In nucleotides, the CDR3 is TGTGCCAGCAGTGAAGTGGAAAGCTCCTACGAGCAGTACTTC. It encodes CASSEVESSYEQYF.

CDR3 sequence reads: CAWSTRQGLAPTYGYTF. CDR3 DNA sequence: TGTGCCTGGAGTACCCGGCAGGGGCTCGCCCCCACCTATGGCTACACCTTC. This sequence joins TRBV19 and TRBJ1-2; D perhaps matches TRBD1 (6 bases). Per the germline V gene, CDR1 is LNHDA and CDR2 is SQIVND (reference sequence). The ends were cut back, 11 bases at V and 4 bases at J, with 29 bases in the middle. CDR3 length: 17 residues.

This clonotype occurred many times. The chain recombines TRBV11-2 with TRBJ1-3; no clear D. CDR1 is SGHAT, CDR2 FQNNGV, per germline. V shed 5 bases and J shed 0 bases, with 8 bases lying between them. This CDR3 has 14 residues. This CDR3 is CASSQQNSGNTIYF. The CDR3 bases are TGTGCCAGCAGCCAACAAAACTCTGGAAACACCATATATTTT.

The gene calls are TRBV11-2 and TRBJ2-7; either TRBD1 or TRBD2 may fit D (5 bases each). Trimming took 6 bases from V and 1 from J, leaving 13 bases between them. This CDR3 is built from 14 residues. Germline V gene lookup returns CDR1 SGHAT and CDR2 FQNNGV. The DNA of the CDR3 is TGTGCCAGCAGTTACCGGGGACGTTCCTACGAGCAGTACTTC. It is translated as CASSYRGRSYEQYF.

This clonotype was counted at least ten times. In DNA form, the CDR3 reads TGTGCCAGCAGCTCACGGGCTAGCGGGAAAACTGGGGCCAACGTCCTGACTTTC. Amino acid sequence: CASSSRASGKTGANVLTF. The chain has TRBV9 and TRBJ2-6, with 9 bases matching TRBD2. The CDR3 has 18 residues. CDR1 and CDR2 from the germline V gene are SGDLS and YYNGEE. V lost 4 bases, J lost 2 bases, and 10 bases stayed unmatched.

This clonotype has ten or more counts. CDR3 coding DNA: TGCGCCAGCAGCCAAGGCGCACAGGGAGGGCAGCCCCAGCATTTT. It encodes CASSQGAQGGQPQHF. The chain employs TRBV4-1 and TRBJ1-5, with a weak D call TRBD1 (6 bases). V lost 1 base to trimming and J lost 7 bases, with 14 bases between them. The length of the CDR3 is 15 residues. Germline lookup yields CDR1 MGHRA and CDR2 YSYEKL.

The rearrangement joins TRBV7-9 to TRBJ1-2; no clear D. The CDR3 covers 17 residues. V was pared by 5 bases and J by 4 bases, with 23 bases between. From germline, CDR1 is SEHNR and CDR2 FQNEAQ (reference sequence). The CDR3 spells CASSPSISEQDGYGYTF. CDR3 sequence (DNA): TGTGCCAGCAGCCCCTCTATCAGTGAGCAGGACGGCTATGGCTACACCTTC.

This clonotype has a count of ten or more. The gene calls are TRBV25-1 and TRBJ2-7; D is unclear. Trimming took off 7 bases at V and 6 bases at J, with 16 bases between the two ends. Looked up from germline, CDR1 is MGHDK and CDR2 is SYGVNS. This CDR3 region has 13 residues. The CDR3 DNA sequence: TGTGCCAGCATCGGACCTAGTCGGACCGAGCAGTACTTC. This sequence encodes CASIGPSRTEQYF.

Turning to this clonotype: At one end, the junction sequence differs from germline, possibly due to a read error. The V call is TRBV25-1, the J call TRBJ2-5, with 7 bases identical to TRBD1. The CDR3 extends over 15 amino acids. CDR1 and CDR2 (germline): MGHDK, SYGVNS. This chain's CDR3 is CASSQRTGQQETQHF. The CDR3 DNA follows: TGTGCCAGCAGCCAAAGGACAGGTCAACAAGAGACCCAGCACTTC.

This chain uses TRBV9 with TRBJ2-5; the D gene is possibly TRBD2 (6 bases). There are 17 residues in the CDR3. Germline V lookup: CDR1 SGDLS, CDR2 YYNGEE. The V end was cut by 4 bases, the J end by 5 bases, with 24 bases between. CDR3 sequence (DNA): TGTGCCAGCAGCAGGGGCGACGCGGGGTACAACGGGGAGACCCAGTACTTC. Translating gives CASSRGDAGYNGETQYF.

CDR3 region: CASSRPGQGGRNQPQHF. DNA for the CDR3: TGTGCCAGCAGCCGACCAGGACAGGGGGGACGCAATCAGCCCCAGCATTTT. This chain links TRBV4-2 with TRBJ1-5, with TRBD1 matching over 10 bases. Looked up from germline, CDR1 is LGHNA and CDR2 is YNFKEQ. This CDR3 is 17 amino acids long. The V gene end was trimmed by 4 bases and the J gene end by 2 bases; junction bases not matched to a gene: 8.

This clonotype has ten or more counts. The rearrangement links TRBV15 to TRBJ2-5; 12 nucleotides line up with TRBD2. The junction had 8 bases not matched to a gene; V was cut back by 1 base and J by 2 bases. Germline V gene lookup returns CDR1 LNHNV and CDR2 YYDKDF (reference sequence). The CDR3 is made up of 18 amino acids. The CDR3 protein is CATSRGLAGGHRQETQYF. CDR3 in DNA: TGTGCCACCAGCAGAGGGCTAGCGGGGGGGCATAGACAAGAGACCCAGTACTTC.

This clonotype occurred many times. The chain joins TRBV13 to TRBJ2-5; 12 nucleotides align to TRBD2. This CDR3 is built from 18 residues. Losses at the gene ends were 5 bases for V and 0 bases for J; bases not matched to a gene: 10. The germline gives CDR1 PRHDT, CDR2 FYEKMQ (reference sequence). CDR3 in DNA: TGTGCCAGCAGCCAGGGACTAGCGGGTTTTACCGACCAAGAGACCCAGTACTTC. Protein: CASSQGLAGFTDQETQYF.

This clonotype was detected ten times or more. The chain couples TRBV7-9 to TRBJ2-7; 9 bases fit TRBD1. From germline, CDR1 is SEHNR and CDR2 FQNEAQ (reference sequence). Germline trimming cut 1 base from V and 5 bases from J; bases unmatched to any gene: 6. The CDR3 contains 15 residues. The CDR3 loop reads CASSLEGQGRHEQYF. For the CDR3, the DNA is TGTGCCAGCAGCTTAGAGGGACAGGGCCGCCACGAGCAGTACTTC.

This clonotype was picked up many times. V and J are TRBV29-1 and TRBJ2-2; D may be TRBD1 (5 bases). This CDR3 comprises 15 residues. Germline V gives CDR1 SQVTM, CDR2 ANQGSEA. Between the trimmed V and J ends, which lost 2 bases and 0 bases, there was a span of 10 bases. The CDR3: CSVELGETNTGELFF. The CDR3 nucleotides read TGCAGCGTTGAACTAGGGGAAACGAACACCGGGGAGCTGTTTTTT.

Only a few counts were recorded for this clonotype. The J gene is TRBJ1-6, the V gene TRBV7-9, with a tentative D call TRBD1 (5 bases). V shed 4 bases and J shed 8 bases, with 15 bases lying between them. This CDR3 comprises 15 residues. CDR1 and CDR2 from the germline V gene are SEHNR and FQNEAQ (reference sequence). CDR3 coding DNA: TGTGCCAGCAGCTCAAGCCGGGACCTCTATTCACCCCTCCACTTT. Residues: CASSSSRDLYSPLHF.